The sequence of this T cell receptor beta chain was determined in a study of regulatory T cells in long-lasting Graves disease. The sample's time point: newly diagnosed GD, antithyroid drugs for less than 3 months. Scientists built the TCR library using RNA that was extracted from PBMCs. As regards this clonotype: The antigen is not known.

Trimming took off 0 bases at V and 3 bases at J, with 13 bases between the two ends. The CDR3 runs 15 residues. Looked up from germline, CDR1 is DFQATT and CDR2 is SNEGSKA (reference sequence). Investigators prepared the TCR beta libraries by applying iRepertoire HTBI primers and Arm-PCR of CDR3 regions. In TCRdb, the multiplex PCR reads were re-called with MiXCR into one record per CDR3 protein. Of more than 400,000 distinct CDR3 sequences in the sample, roughly 15% were seen once. Study results and caveats: Persistent disease was characterized by preferential usage of TRBV28, TRBJ1-2 and TRBJ2-5.

Another study also made use of these data, one on T cells in Graves' hyperthyroidism and ophthalmopathy. That source adds: HTBI primers were employed in a first-round RT-PCR of the TCR CDR3.

This chain uses TRBV20-1 with TRBJ2-3, with a tentative D call TRBD2 (5 bases). The sequence was obtained from a woman in her thirties with Graves disease. The input for sequencing was peripheral blood mononuclear cells (PBMCs), taken at new diagnosis, from a patient treated with antithyroid drugs. The DNA for the CDR3 is TGCAGTGCTAGAGACACTAGATCCAGAACAGATACGCAGTATTTT. Its protein product is CSARDTRSRTDTQYF.